Here is one T cell receptor (beta chain) with its context. This clone was detected once. Its antigen remains unidentified. No clone much larger than this one lies a single base away; base qualities are absent. The data stem from a study of OX40 agonist ivuxolimab in advanced cancers. Study-level background: Ivuxolimab was a fully human IgG2 agonistic monoclonal antibody targeting the costimulatory receptor OX40 (CD134). In the dose-escalation cohort, more than 75% of patients were male, and the mean age was approximately 55 years, with a range of roughly 20 to 85. Patients were allowed to have had prior anti-PD-1, anti-PD-L1 or anti-CTLA-4 therapy, and 40% to 45% of the dose-escalation patients had previously received checkpoint inhibitors. Of the 50 to 55 dose-escalation patients, hepatocellular carcinoma was present in about 19, melanoma in approximately 15, renal cell carcinoma in 9 and head and neck cancer in 9. Three dose-escalation patients achieved partial responses, one with hepatocellular carcinoma and two with cutaneous melanoma. Peripheral TCRbeta sequencing was intended to test whether TCR sequence diversity was altered and clonal T-cell expansion was caused by ivuxolimab. The paper describes the monotherapy dose-escalation part (N = 52 patients) of the phase I trial of ivuxolimab. Intravenous ivuxolimab was administered to patients every 2 weeks at six dose levels: 0.01, 0.1, 0.3, 1.5, 3 and 10 mg/kg. Points the paper makes about the study in general: The antigen specificity of the peripheral T cells that underwent clonal expansion was not determined. In the 0.1-3.0 mg/kg groups, partial responders were among the patients with the lowest normalized peripheral clonal expansion, particularly in CD8+ T cells. After ivuxolimab, CD8+ T cells had more expanded clones than CD4+ T cells on average. Low levels of normalized T-cell clonal expansion were also seen in some patients who did not respond. Clonal expansion of both CD4+ and CD8+ blood T cells was observed from baseline to week 6 at doses 0.1 to 3.0 mg/kg.

The CDR1 and CDR2 encoded by the germline V gene are MDHEN and SYDVKM. Including cysteine and phenylalanine, the CDR3 has 14 amino acids. Only CDR3 DNA is held: 42 bases, read in frame from base 1. Trimming takes 3 bases from V and 4 bases from J, and the germline ends sit 11 bases apart. Patients with a history of autoimmune disease or receiving systemic immunosuppression were excluded from the trial. Peripheral blood for TCR sequencing was collected from all dose cohorts at baseline, on cycle 4 day 1, and on cycle 7 day 1. Samples were obtained from an open-label, multicenter, first-in-human phase I dose-escalation trial of ivuxolimab. Adults with locally advanced or metastatic head and neck squamous cell, hepatocellular, melanoma or renal cell carcinoma were enrolled in the trial. CD4+ and CD8+ T cells were sorted separately from peripheral blood before TCR sequencing. For sequencing of the TCRbeta CDR3 region, genomic DNA was extracted from the sorted cells. The immunoSEQ Assay was used to sequence the TCRbeta CDR3 regions. TCRdb stores this immuneACCESS table with in-frame sequences only. Part of the clones is absent; in the studies checked, under half of the shortfall reflects unresolved V genes, and no reason is known for the rest. The sample yields approximately 90,000 clones; roughly 89% were counted once. The top ten constitute approximately 0.36% of the sample.

Sequenced material: CD4+ or CD8+ T cells sorted from blood, taken in a trial of the OX40 agonist ivuxolimab. This receptor was taken from an adult with an advanced solid tumor such as melanoma, head and neck, liver or kidney cancer. The rearranged chain carries TRBV28 and TRBJ2-3; the D gene is perhaps TRBD2, on 5 matching bases. CDR3 sequence: CASSFPGTADTQYF. In nucleotides, the sequence is TGTGCCAGCAGTTTCCCGGGAACTGCAGATACGCAGTATTTT.